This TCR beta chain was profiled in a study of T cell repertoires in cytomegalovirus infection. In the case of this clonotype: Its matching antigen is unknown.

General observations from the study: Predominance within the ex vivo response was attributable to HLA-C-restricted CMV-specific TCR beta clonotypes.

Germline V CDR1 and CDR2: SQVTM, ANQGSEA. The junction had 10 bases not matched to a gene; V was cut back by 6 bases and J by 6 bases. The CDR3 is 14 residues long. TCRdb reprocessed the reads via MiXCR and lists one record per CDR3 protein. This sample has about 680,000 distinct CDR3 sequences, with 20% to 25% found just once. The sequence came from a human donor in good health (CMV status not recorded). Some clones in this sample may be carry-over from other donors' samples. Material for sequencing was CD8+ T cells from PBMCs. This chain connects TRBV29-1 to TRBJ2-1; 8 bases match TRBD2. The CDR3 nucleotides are TGCAGCGTCGGGGGGGAAAGGTACGGCAATGAGCAGTTCTTC. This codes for CSVGGERYGNEQFF.